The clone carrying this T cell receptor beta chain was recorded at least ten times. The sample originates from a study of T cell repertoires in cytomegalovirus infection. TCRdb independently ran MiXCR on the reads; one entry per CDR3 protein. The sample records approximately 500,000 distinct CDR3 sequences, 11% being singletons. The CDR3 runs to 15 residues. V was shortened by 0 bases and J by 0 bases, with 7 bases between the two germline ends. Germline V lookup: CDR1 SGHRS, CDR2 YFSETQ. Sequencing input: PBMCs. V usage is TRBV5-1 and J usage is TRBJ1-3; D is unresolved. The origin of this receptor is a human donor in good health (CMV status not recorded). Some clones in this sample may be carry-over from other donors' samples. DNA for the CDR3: TGCGCCAGCAGCTTGGAACCGAGCTCTGGAAACACCATATATTTT. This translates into CASSLEPSSGNTIYF.